The clone carrying this T cell receptor (beta chain) was observed a few times. As yet, its antigen is unknown. Together with a sample-barcoded 5' primer, a J-beta primer mix was included in a second PCR lasting about 7 to 12 cycles. Carrying 12 random nucleotides, a template-switch adaptor labeled each individual cDNA molecule. TCRdb itself ran the 5' RACE reads through MiXCR, one entry per CDR3 protein. The repertoire holds approximately 820,000 distinct CDR3 sequences, with around 42% as singletons. The data stem from a study of blood T cells in healthy people across ages. General observations from the study: Naive T cell percentage showed a strong correlation with TCR beta diversity. Without sorted subsets, naive and antigen-experienced compartments could not be conclusively compared. Diversity of TCR beta per million T cells declined in a roughly linear way with age.

After removal of 2 bases from V and 4 bases from J, the junction contained 3 bases not matched to a gene. Germline V gene data show CDR1 as MNHEY and CDR2 as SMNVEV (reference sequence). This CDR3 is built from 14 residues. This clonotype was obtained from a man aged 60 to 69 in good health. Sequencing was done on a sample of blood. The chain employs TRBV27 and TRBJ2-7; 9 nucleotides agree with TRBD2. The CDR3 here is CASSLKRGDYEQYF. CDR3 bases: TGTGCCAGCAGTTTAAAGCGGGGGGATTACGAGCAGTACTTC.